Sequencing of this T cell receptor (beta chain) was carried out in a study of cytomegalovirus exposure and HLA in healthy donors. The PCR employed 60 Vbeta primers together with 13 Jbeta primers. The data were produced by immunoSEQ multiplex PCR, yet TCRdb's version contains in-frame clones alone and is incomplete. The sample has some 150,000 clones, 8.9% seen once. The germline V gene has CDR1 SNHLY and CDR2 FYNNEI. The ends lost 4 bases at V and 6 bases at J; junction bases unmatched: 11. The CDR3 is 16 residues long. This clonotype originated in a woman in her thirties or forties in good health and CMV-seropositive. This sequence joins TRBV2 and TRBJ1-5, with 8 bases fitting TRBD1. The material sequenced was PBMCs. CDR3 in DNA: TGTGCCAGCAGTGGATTACGGACAGGGCTTAGTCAGCCCCAGCATTTT. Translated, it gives CASSGLRTGLSQPQHF.